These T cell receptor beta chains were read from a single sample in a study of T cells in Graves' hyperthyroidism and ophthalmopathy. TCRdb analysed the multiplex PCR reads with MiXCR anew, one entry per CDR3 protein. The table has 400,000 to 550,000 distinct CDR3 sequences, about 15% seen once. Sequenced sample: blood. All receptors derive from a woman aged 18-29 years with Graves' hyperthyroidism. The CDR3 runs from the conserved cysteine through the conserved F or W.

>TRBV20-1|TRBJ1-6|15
CSARDTGARNSPLHF
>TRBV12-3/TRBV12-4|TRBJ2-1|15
CASQPSGLAGGEQFF
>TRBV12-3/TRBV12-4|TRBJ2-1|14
CASRNPNLAWEQFF
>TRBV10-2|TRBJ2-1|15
CASSRLAGVSNEQFF
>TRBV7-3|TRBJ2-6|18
CASSFSGVARSGANVLTF
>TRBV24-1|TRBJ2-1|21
CATSAPTGDFSGRSAYNEQFF
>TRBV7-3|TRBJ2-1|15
CASSLTSWSYNEQFF
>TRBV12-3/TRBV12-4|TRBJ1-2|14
CASSLGRGGNGYTF
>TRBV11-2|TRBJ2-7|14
CASSPGTGVNEQYF
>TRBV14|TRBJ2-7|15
CASSFFSGRSYEQYF
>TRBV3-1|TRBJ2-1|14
CASSLRGGRVEQFF
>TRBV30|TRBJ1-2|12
CAWSSGSHGYTF
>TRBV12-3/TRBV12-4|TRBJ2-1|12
CASSLPGREQFF
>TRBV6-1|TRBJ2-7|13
CASSEQGTYEQYF
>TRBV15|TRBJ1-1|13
CATSPGTGTEAFF
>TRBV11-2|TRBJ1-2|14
CASSANLVDYGYTF
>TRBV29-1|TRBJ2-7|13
CSANSFSAHEQYF
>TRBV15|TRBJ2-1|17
CATSRAVAGGFYNEQFF
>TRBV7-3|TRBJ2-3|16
CASSSHRDGTTDTQYF
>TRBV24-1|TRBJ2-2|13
CAGGSVHTGELFF